This record concerns one TCR beta chain sequence. Its target is not known. Time point: baseline pretreatment blood. Treatment specified: 15 Gy SBRT to primary tumor, nephrectomy 4 weeks later. This sample is part of a study of radiation and T cells in renal cell carcinoma. Findings and caveats of the study: No pretreatment tumor biopsies were available for baseline clonotypes. In blood, top tumor clones expanded by 2 weeks, shrinking by 4.

Some clones are missing from TCRdb's copy, which holds only in-frame ones; the method was immunoSEQ multiplex PCR. The sample lists approximately 100,000 clones; about 86% were seen once. The CDR3 consists of 14 residues. Trimming took 1 base from V and 3 from J, leaving 10 bases between them. In germline, CDR1 is SGHDT, CDR2 YYEEEE. The sequences come from blood, collected from a patient whose treatment included radiotherapy and nephrectomy. V gene TRBV5-6 combines with J gene TRBJ2-5, with unresolved D. This clonotype originated in a man over 45 with renal cell carcinoma. The CDR3: CASSLQETKETQYF. The CDR3 DNA follows: TGTGCCAGCAGCTTGCAAGAAACAAAAGAGACCCAGTACTTC.